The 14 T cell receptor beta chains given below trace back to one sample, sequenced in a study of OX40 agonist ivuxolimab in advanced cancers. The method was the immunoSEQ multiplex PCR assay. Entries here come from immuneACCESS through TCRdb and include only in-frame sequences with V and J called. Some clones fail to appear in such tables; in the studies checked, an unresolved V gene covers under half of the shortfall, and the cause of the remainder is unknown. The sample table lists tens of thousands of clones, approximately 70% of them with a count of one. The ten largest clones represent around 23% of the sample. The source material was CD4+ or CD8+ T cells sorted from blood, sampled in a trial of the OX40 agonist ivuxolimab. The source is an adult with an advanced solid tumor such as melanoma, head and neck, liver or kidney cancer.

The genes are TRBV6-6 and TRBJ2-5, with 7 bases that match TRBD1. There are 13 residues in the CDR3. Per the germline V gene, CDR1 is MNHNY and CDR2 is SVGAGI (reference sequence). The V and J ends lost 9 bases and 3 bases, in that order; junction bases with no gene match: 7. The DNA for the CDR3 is TGTGCCAGTTTTCCGGGACAGAAAGAGACCCAGTACTTC. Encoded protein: CASFPGQKETQYF.

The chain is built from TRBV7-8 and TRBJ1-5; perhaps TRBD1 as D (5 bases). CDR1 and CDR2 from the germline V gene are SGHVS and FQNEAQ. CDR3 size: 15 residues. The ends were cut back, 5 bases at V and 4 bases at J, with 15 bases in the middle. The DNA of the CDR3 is TGTGCCAGCAGCCCTTCTGTGGCAGGGAATCAGCCCCAGCATTTT. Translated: CASSPSVAGNQPQHF.

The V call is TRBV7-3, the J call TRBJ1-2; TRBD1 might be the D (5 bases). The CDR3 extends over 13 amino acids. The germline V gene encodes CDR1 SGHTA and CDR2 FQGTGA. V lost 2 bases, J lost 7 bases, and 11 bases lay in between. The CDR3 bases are TGTGCCAGCAGCTTAGAAGGGGCTGGTGGCTACACCTTC. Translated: CASSLEGAGGYTF.

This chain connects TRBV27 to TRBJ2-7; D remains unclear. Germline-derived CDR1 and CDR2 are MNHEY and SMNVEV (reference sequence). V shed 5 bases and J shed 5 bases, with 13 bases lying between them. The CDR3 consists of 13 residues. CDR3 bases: TGTGCCAGCAGTCTCCGGTTACACCACGAGCAGTACTTC. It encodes CASSLRLHHEQYF.

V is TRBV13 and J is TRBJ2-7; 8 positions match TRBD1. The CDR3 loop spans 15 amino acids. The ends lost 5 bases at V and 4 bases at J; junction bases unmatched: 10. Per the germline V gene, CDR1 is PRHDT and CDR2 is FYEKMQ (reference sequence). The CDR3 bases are TGTGCCAGCAGCCCCTATGGACAGGGAGCGTACGAGCAGTACTTC. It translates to CASSPYGQGAYEQYF. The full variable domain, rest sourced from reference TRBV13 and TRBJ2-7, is AAGVIQSPRHLIKEKRETATLKCYPIPRHDTVYWYQQGPGQDPQFLISFYEKMQSDKGSIPDRFSAQQFSDYHSELNMSSLELGDSALYFCASSPYGQGAYEQYFGPGTRLTVT.

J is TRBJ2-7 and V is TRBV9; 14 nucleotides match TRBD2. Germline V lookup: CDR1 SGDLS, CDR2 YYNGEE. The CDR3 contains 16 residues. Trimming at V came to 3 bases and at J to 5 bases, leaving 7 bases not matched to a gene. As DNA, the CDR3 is TGTGCCAGCAGCGATCGACTAGCGGGGGGGCCCAACGAGCAGTACTTC. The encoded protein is CASSDRLAGGPNEQYF. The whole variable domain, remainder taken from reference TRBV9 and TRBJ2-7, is DSGVTQTPKHLITATGQRVTLRCSPRSGDLSVYWYQQSLDQGLQFLIQYYNGEERAKGNILERFSAQQFPDLHSELNLSSLELGDSALYFCASSDRLAGGPNEQYFGPGTRLTVT.

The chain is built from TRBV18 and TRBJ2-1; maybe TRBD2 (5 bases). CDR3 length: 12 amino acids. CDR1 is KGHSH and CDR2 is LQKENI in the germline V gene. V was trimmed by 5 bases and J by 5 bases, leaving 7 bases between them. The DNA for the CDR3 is TGTGCCAGCTCAGGACTGGACAATGAGCAGTTCTTC. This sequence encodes CASSGLDNEQFF. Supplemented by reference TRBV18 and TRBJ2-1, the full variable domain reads NAGVMQNPRHLVRRRGQEARLRCSPMKGHSHVYWYRQLPEEGLKFMVYLQKENIIDESGMPKERFSAEFPKEGPSILRIQQVVRGDSAAYFCASSGLDNEQFFGPGTRLTVL.

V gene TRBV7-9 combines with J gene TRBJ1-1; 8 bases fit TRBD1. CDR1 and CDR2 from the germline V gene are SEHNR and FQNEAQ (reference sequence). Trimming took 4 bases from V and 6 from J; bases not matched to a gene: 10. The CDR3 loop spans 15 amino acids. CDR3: CASSSNRGTGAEAFF. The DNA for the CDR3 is TGTGCCAGCAGCTCCAACAGGGGGACAGGCGCTGAAGCTTTCTTT.

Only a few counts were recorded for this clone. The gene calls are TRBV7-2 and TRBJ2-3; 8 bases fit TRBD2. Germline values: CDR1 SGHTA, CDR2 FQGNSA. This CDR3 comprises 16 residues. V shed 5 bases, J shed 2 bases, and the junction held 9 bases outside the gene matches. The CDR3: CASSTRGGTNTDTQYF. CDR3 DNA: TGTGCCAGCAGCACCCGGGGGGGGACAAACACAGATACGCAGTATTTT.

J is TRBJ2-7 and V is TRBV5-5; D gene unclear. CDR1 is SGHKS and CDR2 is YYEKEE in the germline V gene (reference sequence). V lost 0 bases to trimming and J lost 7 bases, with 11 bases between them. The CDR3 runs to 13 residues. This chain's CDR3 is CASSLVKGLEQYF. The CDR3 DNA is TGTGCCAGCAGCTTGGTAAAAGGGTTGGAGCAGTACTTC.

In DNA form, the CDR3 reads TGTGCCAGCAGCTTAGGCCTGGTAGTTTCGCAGTTCTTC. Translation gives CASSLGLVVSQFF. The chain links TRBV13 to TRBJ2-1, with D hard to call. Deletions cut 0 bases from V and 12 bases from J, with 12 bases between. Per germline, CDR1 PRHDT and CDR2 FYEKMQ (reference sequence). The length of the CDR3 is 13 residues.

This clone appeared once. CDR3 DNA: TGTGCCAGCAGTCTAGGAGGGCGGCCGGATCAGCCCCAGCATTTT. It translates to CASSLGGRPDQPQHF. The J gene is TRBJ1-5, the V gene TRBV28, with D unresolved. Deletions cut 5 bases from V and 5 bases from J, with 16 bases between. The CDR3 spans 15 residues. From germline, CDR1 is MDHEN and CDR2 SYDVKM.

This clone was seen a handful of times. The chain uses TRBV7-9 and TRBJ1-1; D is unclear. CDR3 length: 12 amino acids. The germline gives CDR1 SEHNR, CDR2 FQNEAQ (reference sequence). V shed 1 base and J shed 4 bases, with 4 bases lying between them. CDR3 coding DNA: TGTGCCAGCAGCTTAGGGGTCACTGAAGCTTTCTTT. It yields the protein CASSLGVTEAFF.

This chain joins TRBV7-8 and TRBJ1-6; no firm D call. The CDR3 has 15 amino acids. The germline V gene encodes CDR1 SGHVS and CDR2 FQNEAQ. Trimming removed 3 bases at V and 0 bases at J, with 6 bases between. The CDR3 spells CASSFYSSYNSPLHF. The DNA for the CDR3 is TGTGCCAGCAGCTTCTACAGCTCCTATAATTCACCCCTCCACTTT.